This T cell receptor (beta chain) emerged from a study of response to subunit inactivated influenza vaccine. TCRdb passed the RT-PCR reads through MiXCR, listing each CDR3 protein once. The sample has about 540,000 distinct CDR3 sequences, under 25% seen once. CDR1 is KGHSH, CDR2 LQKENI, per germline. V dropped 2 bases and J dropped 4; count of bases not matched to a gene: 7. The CDR3 is made up of 15 amino acids. A further study also used this sample, focusing on T cells expressing NK-cell markers. From that study: 5'RACE template switching built TCR beta cDNA with unique molecular identifiers. Underlying the TCR beta repertoires were sorted CD3+CD56+NKG2C+, CD3+CD56+NKG2C- and CD3+CD56-NKG2C+ T cells.

This sequence was found in a man aged 45-60 years who received an inactivated influenza vaccine. The V call is TRBV18, the J call TRBJ2-7, with 8 bases that match TRBD2. This specimen consisted of CD4+ T cells sorted from PBMCs, obtained 12 days after vaccination. Here the CDR3 reads CASSPTLVAGYEQYF. Written as DNA, the CDR3 is TGTGCCAGCTCACCAACTTTGGTAGCGGGGTACGAGCAGTACTTC. The variable domain in full, completed from reference TRBV18 and TRBJ2-7, reads NAGVMQNPRHLVRRRGQEARLRCSPMKGHSHVYWYRQLPEEGLKFMVYLQKENIIDESGMPKERFSAEFPKEGPSILRIQQVVRGDSAAYFCASSPTLVAGYEQYFGPGTRLTVT.